This T cell receptor beta chain was identified during a study of T cell changes during pregnancy in multiple sclerosis. Germline V gives CDR1 SGDLS, CDR2 YYNGEE. The CDR3 totals 15 residues. V was cut by 3 bases and J by 3 bases, with 16 bases left in between. Produced via immunoSEQ multiplex PCR; TCRdb's table is partial and in-frame only. The sample records about 50,000 clones, about 91% being singletons. The source is a female donor with multiple sclerosis, enrolled in a pregnancy study. V usage is TRBV9 and J usage is TRBJ2-7, with no clear D. The material was CD8+ T cells from peripheral blood mononuclear cells, obtained after pregnancy. CDR3 amino acids: CASSEGLEAIYEQYF. CDR3 in DNA: TGTGCCAGCAGCGAAGGCCTTGAGGCCATCTACGAGCAGTACTTC.